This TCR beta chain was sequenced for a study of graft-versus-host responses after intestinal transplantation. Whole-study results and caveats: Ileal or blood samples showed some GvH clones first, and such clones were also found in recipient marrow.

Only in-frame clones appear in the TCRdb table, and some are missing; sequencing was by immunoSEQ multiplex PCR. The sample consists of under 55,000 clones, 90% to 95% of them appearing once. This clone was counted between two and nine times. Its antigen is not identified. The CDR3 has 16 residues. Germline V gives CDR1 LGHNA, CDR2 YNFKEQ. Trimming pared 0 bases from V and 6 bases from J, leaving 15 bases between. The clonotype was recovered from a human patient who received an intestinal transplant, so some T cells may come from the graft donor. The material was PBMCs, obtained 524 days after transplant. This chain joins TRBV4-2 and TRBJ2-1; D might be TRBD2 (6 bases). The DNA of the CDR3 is TGTGCCAGCAGCCAAGAGCCTAGCGAATCGGTCAATGAGCAGTTCTTC. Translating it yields CASSQEPSESVNEQFF.